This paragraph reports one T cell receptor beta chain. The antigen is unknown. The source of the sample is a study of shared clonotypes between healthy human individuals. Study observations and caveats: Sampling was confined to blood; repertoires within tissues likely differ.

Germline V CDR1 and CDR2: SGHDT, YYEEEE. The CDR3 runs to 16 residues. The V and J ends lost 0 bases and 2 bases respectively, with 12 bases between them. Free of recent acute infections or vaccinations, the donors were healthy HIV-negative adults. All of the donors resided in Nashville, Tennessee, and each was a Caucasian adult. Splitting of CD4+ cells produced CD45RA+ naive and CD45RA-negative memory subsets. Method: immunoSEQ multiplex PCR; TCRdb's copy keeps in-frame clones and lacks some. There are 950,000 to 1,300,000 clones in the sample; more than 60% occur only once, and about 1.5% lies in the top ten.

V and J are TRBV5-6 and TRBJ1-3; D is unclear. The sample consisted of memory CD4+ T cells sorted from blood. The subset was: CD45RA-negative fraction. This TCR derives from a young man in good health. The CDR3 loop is CASSLGGGFTGNTIYF. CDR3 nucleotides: TGTGCCAGCAGCTTGGGCGGAGGTTTTACTGGAAACACCATATATTTT. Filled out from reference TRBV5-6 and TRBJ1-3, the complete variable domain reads DAGVTQSPTHLIKTRGQQVTLRCSPKSGHDTVSWYQQALGQGPQFIFQYYEEEERQRGNFPDRFSGHQFPNYSSELNVNALLLGDSALYLCASSLGGGFTGNTIYFGEGSWLTVV.